Listed below are T cell receptor beta chains from one sample, sequenced in a study of vaccination effects on CD4 cells after COVID-19. These receptors are not linked to any known antigen. This table comes from immunoSEQ multiplex PCR, and its TCRdb copy is limited to in-frame clones, with some not included. The table has over 20,000 clones, about 76% seen once; the top ten hold roughly 3.5%. This sample comprised CD4+ T cells from PBMCs cultured with SARS-CoV-2 spike peptides, obtained before COVID-19 vaccination. These receptors all stem from a human donor who received a COVID-19 vaccine. Both conserved end residues are part of each CDR3. A D gene is named only where the DNA matches it firmly. The size of a clone is reported for some rows only, either as once, few or many, or as a class for expanded clones.

clone_size: .
v_call: TRBV6-5
j_call: TRBJ2-7
cdr3_length: 16
d_call: .
cdr3_nt: TGTGCCAGCAGTTACGGGGGGGCAACGAGCTCCTACGAGCAGTACTTC
cdr3_aa: CASSYGGATSSYEQYF

clone_size: .
v_call: TRBV11-2
j_call: TRBJ1-5
cdr3_length: 11
d_call: .
cdr3_nt: TGTGCCAGCAGCTTAGGAGGGCCCCAGCATTTT
cdr3_aa: CASSLGGPQHF

clone_size: once
v_call: TRBV5-1
j_call: TRBJ2-5
cdr3_length: 14
d_call: TRBD2
cdr3_nt: TGCGCCAGCAGCCCTAGCGGGGGGGAAGAGACCCAGTACTTC
cdr3_aa: CASSPSGGEETQYF

clone_size: .
v_call: TRBV29-1
j_call: TRBJ1-2
cdr3_length: 12
d_call: .
cdr3_nt: TGCAGCGTTGACAGGGTTCCCGATGGCTACACCTTC
cdr3_aa: CSVDRVPDGYTF

clone_size: few
v_call: TRBV9
j_call: TRBJ2-2
cdr3_length: 15
d_call: TRBD1
cdr3_nt: TGTGCCAGCAGCATCGGGACAGTTGGTACCGGGGAGCTGTTTTTT
cdr3_aa: CASSIGTVGTGELFF

clone_size: .
v_call: TRBV5-1
j_call: TRBJ2-3
cdr3_length: 13
d_call: TRBD1
cdr3_nt: TGCGCCAGCAGACAGGGGGTGGAGATTACGCAGTATTTT
cdr3_aa: CASRQGVEITQYF

clone_size: .
v_call: TRBV4-1
j_call: TRBJ2-7
cdr3_length: 12
d_call: .
cdr3_nt: TGCGCCAGCAGCCAAGTAGCCGATAGGCAGTACTTC
cdr3_aa: CASSQVADRQYF

clone_size: .
v_call: TRBV3-1/TRBV3-2
j_call: TRBJ1-6
cdr3_length: 19
d_call: TRBD1
cdr3_nt: TGTGCCAGCAGCGAAGGGGCCGGGACAGGGTATAGGCGGGATTCACCCCTCCACTTT
cdr3_aa: CASSEGAGTGYRRDSPLHF

clone_size: .
v_call: TRBV19
j_call: TRBJ2-7
cdr3_length: 17
d_call: .
cdr3_nt: TGTGCCAGTAGTCTCGAAGGAGGCGGAGACACCTCCTACGAGCAGTACTTC
cdr3_aa: CASSLEGGGDTSYEQYF

clone_size: .
v_call: TRBV5-1
j_call: TRBJ2-5
cdr3_length: 15
d_call: .
cdr3_nt: TGCGCCAGCAGCTTGGGCAGGGGAAGGAGTGAGACCCAGTACTTC
cdr3_aa: CASSLGRGRSETQYF

clone_size: .
v_call: TRBV7-9
j_call: TRBJ2-3
cdr3_length: 14
d_call: .
cdr3_nt: TGTGCCAGCAGCTTAAACCTAAACACAGATACGCAGTATTTT
cdr3_aa: CASSLNLNTDTQYF